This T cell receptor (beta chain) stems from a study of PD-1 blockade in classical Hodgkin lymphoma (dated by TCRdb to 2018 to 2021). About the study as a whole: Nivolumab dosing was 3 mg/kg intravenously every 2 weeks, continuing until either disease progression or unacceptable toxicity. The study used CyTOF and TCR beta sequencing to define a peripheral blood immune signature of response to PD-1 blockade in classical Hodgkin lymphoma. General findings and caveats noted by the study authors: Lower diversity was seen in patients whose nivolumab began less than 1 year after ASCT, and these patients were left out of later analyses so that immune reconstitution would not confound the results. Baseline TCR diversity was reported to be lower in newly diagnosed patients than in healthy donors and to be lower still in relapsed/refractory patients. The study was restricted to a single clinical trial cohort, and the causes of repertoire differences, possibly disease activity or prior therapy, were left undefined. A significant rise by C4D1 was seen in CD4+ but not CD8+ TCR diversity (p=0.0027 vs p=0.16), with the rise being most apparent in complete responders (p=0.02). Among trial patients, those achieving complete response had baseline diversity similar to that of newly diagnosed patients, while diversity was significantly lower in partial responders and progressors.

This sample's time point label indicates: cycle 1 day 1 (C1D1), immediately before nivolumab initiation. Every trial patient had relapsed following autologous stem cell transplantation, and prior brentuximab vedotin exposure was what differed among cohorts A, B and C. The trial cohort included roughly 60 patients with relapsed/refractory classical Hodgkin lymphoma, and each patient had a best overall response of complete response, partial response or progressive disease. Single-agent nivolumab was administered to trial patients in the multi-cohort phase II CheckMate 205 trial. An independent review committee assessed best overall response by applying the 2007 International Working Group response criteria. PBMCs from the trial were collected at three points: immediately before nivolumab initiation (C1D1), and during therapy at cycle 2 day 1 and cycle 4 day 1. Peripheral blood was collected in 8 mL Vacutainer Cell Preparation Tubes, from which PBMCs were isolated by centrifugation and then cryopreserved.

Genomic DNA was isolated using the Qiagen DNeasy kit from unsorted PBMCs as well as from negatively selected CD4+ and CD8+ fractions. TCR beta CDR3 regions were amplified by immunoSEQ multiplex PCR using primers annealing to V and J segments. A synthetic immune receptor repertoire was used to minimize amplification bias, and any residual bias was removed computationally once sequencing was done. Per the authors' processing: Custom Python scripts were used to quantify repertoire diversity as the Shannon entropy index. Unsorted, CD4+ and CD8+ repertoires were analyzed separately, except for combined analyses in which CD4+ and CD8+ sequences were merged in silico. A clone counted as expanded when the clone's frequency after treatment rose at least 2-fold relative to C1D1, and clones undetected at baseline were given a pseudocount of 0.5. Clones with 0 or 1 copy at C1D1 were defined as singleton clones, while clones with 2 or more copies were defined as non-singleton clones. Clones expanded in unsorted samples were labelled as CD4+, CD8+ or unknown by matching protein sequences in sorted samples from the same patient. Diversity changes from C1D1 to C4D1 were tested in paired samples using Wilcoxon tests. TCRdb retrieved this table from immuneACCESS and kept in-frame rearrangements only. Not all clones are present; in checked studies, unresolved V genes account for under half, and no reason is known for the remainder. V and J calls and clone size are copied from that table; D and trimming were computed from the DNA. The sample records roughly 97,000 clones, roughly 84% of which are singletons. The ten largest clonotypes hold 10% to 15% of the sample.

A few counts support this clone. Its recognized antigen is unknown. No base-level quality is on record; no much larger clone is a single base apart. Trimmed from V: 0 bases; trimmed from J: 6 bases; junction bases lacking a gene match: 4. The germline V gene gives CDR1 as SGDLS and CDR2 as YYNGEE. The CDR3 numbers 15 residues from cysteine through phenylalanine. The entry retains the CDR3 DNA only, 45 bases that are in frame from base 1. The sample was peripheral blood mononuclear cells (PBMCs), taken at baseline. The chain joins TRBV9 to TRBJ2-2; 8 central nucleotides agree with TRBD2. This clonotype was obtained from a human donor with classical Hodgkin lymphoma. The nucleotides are TGTGCCAGCAGCGTAGTAGCGGGATCTGCCGGGGAGCTGTTTTTT. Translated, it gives CASSVVAGSAGELFF. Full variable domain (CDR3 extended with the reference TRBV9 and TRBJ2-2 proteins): DSGVTQTPKHLITATGQRVTLRCSPRSGDLSVYWYQQSLDQGLQFLIQYYNGEERAKGNILERFSAQQFPDLHSELNLSSLELGDSALYFCASSVVAGSAGELFFGEGSRLTVL.